This TCR beta chain was retrieved from a study of blood T cell repertoires in COVID-19. Across the study: PBMCs, B-cell-depleted T cells, or T cells were the source of the cDNA or gDNA that made up the material.

As concerns this clone: One junction end does not reproduce the germline sequence, and a read error may be involved.

There are 10 residues in the CDR3. TCRdb's table, derived via immunoSEQ multiplex PCR, lists solely in-frame clones and lacks some. This table has some 140,000 clones, about 73% appearing once. The TCR comes from an older man with acute or convalescent COVID-19. The sequencing sample was made of peripheral blood. The V gene is TRBV12-3 or TRBV12-4, the J gene TRBJ1-1; weak D call: TRBD1 (5 bases). The CDR3 nucleotides read TGTGCCAGCAGCCGCCGACAGCCAATGTTT. Translation gives CASSRRQPMF.